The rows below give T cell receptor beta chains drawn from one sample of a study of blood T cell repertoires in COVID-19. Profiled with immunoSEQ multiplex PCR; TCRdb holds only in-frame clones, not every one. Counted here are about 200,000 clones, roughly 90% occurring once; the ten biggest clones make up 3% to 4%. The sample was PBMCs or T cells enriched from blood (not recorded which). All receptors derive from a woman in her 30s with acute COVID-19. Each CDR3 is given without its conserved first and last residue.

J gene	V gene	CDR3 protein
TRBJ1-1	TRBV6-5	ASSYSSPGGTEAF
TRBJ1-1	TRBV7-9	ASSLVAGLGTEAF
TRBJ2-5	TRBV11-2	ASSLEPGGMETQY
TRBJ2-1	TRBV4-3	ASSQDGLAGGAYEQF
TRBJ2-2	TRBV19	ASSIGRGHGELF
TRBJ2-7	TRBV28	ATGGDSYEQY
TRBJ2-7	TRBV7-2	ASSLNGASSYEQY
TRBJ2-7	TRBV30	AWIDRAPHEQY
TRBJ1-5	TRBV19	ASSMAPGEQPQH
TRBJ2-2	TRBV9	ASSFREIGELF
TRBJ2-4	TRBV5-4	ASSHGQRGNIQY
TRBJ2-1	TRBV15	ATSRDPLGVNEQF
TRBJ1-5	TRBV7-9	ASSLIGQGNNQPQH
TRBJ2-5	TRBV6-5	ASSPTGTGKTQY
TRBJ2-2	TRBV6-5	ASSLSSVGELF
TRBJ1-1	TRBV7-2	ASRPADHRGNMNTEAF
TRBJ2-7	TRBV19	ASSIDRSTEQY
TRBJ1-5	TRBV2	ASSEVTEIQPQH
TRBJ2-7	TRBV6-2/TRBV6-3	ASSYTGLRLNEQY
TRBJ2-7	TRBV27	ASSLGTVYEQY
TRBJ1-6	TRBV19	ASSIDPAGTGRGNSPLH
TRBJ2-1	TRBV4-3	ASSQDAGTFNEQF
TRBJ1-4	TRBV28	ASSLGRAQGSNEKLF
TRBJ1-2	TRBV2	ASSEATGNYGYT
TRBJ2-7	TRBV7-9	ASSSTGTGTYEQY
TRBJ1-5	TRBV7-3	ASSLIGGGDSDNQPQH
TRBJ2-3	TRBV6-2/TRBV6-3	ASIPGGRTSTDTQY
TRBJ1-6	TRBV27	ASSFDFYSPLH
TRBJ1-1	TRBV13	ASSLAGGRGGTEAF
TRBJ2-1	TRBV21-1	ASSKGTRGCRRRDNEQF
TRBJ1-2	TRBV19	ASKAGTIYGYT
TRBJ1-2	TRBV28	ASGTDRLQNYGYT
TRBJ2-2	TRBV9	ASSLLAGGLRTGELF
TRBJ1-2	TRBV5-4	ASSFARDLGGYT
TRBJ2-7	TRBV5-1	ASSLGFGGLYEQY
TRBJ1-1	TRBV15	ATRSRGANTEAF
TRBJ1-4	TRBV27	ASRPTATNEKLF
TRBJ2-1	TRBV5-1	ASSLRLASYNEQF
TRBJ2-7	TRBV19	ASSPLRQSYEQY
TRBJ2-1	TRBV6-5	ASSYVGSSYNEQF
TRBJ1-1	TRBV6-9	ASSYLANTEAF